These T cell receptor beta chains were read from a single sample in a study of monozygotic twins with inflammatory bowel disease. TCRdb reanalyzed the 5' RACE reads, giving one entry per CDR3 protein sequence and no DNA. This table lists approximately 330,000 distinct CDR3 sequences. Material: blood. The receptor set was obtained from a human donor with ulcerative colitis or Crohn's disease, or a healthy co-twin of an affected twin (not recorded which). The CDR3 runs from the conserved cysteine through the conserved F or W.

CDR3: CSARLAGGLETQYF; V: TRBV20-1; J: TRBJ2-5
CDR3: CAISEPYSGGQETQYF; V: TRBV10-3; J: TRBJ2-5
CDR3: CASARRAGGNGYTF; V: TRBV28; J: TRBJ1-2
CDR3: CASSLENLYNSPLHF; V: TRBV12-3/TRBV12-4; J: TRBJ1-6
CDR3: CSARSWDSGNEQFF; V: TRBV20-1; J: TRBJ2-1
CDR3: CASSQSGRDRLPYNEQFF; V: TRBV23-1; J: TRBJ2-1
CDR3: CSARDPSRADTQYF; V: TRBV20-1; J: TRBJ2-3
CDR3: CASSSRGTGGIRNTEAFF; V: TRBV5-6; J: TRBJ1-1
CDR3: CAFGFANEQFF; V: TRBV30; J: TRBJ2-1
CDR3: CASIGRTGDTQYF; V: TRBV6-1; J: TRBJ2-3
CDR3: CASNLDLSYNEQFF; V: TRBV9; J: TRBJ2-1
CDR3: CASSPSGRNQPQHF; V: TRBV5-1; J: TRBJ1-5
CDR3: CASSWGTGLTDTQYF; V: TRBV2; J: TRBJ2-3
CDR3: CSASRRDTQYF; V: TRBV20-1; J: TRBJ2-3
CDR3: CASRGDSYFGGYTF; V: TRBV6-2/TRBV6-3; J: TRBJ1-2
CDR3: CSARGASGGRHSYEQYF; V: TRBV20-1; J: TRBJ2-7
CDR3: CSAVPPGPEQYF; V: TRBV20-1; J: TRBJ2-7
CDR3: CSGRDRVWTQYF; V: TRBV29-1; J: TRBJ2-5
CDR3: CASSQDGITDTQYF; V: TRBV4-1; J: TRBJ2-3
CDR3: CASRPGLGTDTQYF; V: TRBV5-4; J: TRBJ2-3